This T cell receptor beta chain originates from a study of blood T cell repertoires in COVID-19. Looking at the study overall: COVID-19 samples collected from the United States, Italy and Spain covered acute and convalescent phases. Nucleic acid was either cDNA or gDNA, and it came from T cells, B-cell-depleted T cells, or PBMCs.

Participants were aged roughly 18 to 89 years from roughly 26 US areas. The CDR3 is 14 residues long. CDR1 is KGHDR, CDR2 SFDVKD, per germline. V shed 5 bases and J shed 4 bases, with 10 bases lying between them. Profiling relied on immunoSEQ multiplex PCR, and the TCRdb table lists in-frame clones only, not all of them. The data contain some 240,000 clones, around 80% of them singletons. The sample was PBMCs or T cells enriched from blood (not recorded which). This TCR came from a man aged 30-40 years with acute COVID-19. This sequence joins TRBV24-1 and TRBJ1-4; a weak D match, TRBD1 (6 bases). The CDR3 here is CATSVAGDNEKLFF. The CDR3 DNA follows: TGTGCCACCAGTGTGGCAGGGGATAATGAAAAACTGTTTTTT.